The next 28 T cell receptor beta chains were all read from a single sample in a study of T cell responses to AZD1222 COVID-19 vaccine. Some clones are missing from TCRdb's copy, which holds only in-frame ones; the method was immunoSEQ multiplex PCR. The repertoire has 110,000 to 150,000 clones, about 94% of them found once; the top ten carry approximately 4.9%. The starting material was peripheral blood, obtained on day 0 of AZD1222 vaccination. The receptors shown here come from an adult in good health.

The CDR3 is CASSQEVDAGSYGYTF. CDR3 sequence (DNA): TGCGCCAGCAGCCAAGAGGTGGACGCTGGTTCCTATGGCTACACCTTC. This sequence joins TRBV4-1 and TRBJ1-2; D remains unclear. Germline V gene lookup returns CDR1 MGHRA and CDR2 YSYEKL. Trimming removed 0 bases at V and 4 bases at J, with 15 bases between. The CDR3 spans 16 residues.

The chain is built from TRBV2 and TRBJ2-1, with no clear D. With 2 bases removed from V and 3 bases from J, the gap between germline ends came to 5 bases. Germline V gene lookup returns CDR1 SNHLY and CDR2 FYNNEI. The CDR3 runs to 13 residues. The CDR3 sequence is CASSESIYNEQFF. In DNA form, the CDR3 reads TGTGCCAGCAGTGAATCCATCTACAATGAGCAGTTCTTC.

The chain has TRBV14 and TRBJ2-7; D perhaps matches TRBD1 (6 bases). Between the trimmed V and J ends, which lost 1 base and 2 bases, there was a span of 12 bases. CDR1 and CDR2 from the germline V gene are SGHDN and FVKESK. There are 15 residues in the CDR3. The CDR3 loop reads CASSQGQVPTYEQYF. CDR3 sequence (DNA): TGTGCCAGCAGCCAAGGACAGGTTCCCACCTACGAGCAGTACTTC.

The chain joins TRBV24-1 to TRBJ1-2; the match to TRBD1 covers 10 bases. The CDR3 contains 15 residues. CDR1 is KGHDR and CDR2 is SFDVKD in the germline V gene. After removal of 4 bases from V and 6 bases from J, the junction contained 7 bases not matched to a gene. The CDR3 DNA reads as TGTGCCACCAGTGACTTTGGGACAGGGGAGGATGGCTACACCTTC. Amino acid sequence: CATSDFGTGEDGYTF.

This rearrangement joins TRBV19 to TRBJ1-2, with D perhaps TRBD1 (5 bases). Trimming shortened V by 6 bases and J by 1 base, and 12 bases separated the two germline ends. CDR1 and CDR2 (germline): LNHDA, SQIVND (reference sequence). The CDR3 contains 14 residues. The CDR3: CASRRDGGNYGYTF. For the CDR3, the DNA is TGTGCCAGTAGGCGGGACGGCGGTAACTATGGCTACACCTTC. The full variable domain, rest sourced from reference TRBV19 and TRBJ1-2, is DGGITQSPKYLFRKEGQNVTLSCEQNLNHDAMYWYRQDPGQGLRLIYYSQIVNDFQKGDIAEGYSVSREKKESFPLTVTSAQKNPTAFYLCASRRDGGNYGYTFGSGTRLTVV.

This clone was seen a single time. The V and J genes are TRBV28 and TRBJ2-7; D is unclear. The germline V gene has CDR1 MDHEN and CDR2 SYDVKM. The CDR3 totals 12 residues. V dropped 6 bases and J dropped 4 bases, with 10 bases sitting between them. Here the CDR3 reads CASSLRLYEQYF. The CDR3 DNA reads as TGTGCCAGCAGCTTACGACTGTACGAGCAGTACTTC.

The CDR3 region has the DNA TGTGCCAGTAGTATCTCAGCTGACAAAGCCTACGAGCAGTACTTC. Residues: CASSISADKAYEQYF. The J gene is TRBJ2-7, the V gene TRBV19; D uncertain. Trimming took off 3 bases at V and 2 bases at J, with 14 bases between the two ends. There are 15 residues in the CDR3. Germline CDR1 reads LNHDA; CDR2 reads SQIVND (reference sequence).

The rearrangement links TRBV11-1 to TRBJ2-7; TRBD1 agrees at 7 bases. This CDR3 contains 13 residues. Per germline, CDR1 SGHAT and CDR2 FQDESV (reference sequence). V shed 8 bases and J 3 bases; nucleotides not matched to a gene: 7. CDR3 DNA: TGTGCCAGCCGCCAGGACAGGAACTACGAGCAGTACTTC. Protein product: CASRQDRNYEQYF.

The rearrangement uses TRBV5-1 and TRBJ2-1, with D possibly matching TRBD2 (5 bases). The germline V gene has CDR1 SGHRS and CDR2 YFSETQ. This CDR3 contains 14 residues. The ends were cut back, 2 bases at V and 8 bases at J, with 14 bases in the middle. Here the CDR3 reads CASSFRGPEDEQFF. The CDR3 nucleotides are TGCGCCAGCAGCTTCCGGGGTCCTGAGGATGAGCAGTTCTTC.

The chain is built from TRBV28 and TRBJ2-5; 9 bases fit TRBD2. CDR1 is MDHEN, CDR2 SYDVKM, per germline. V gave up 4 bases and J gave up 5 bases; unmatched junction bases: 8. The CDR3 consists of 15 residues. CDR3 in DNA: TGTGCCAGCAGTTCCGTAGCGGGAGTTATGGAGACCCAGTACTTC. Translating it yields CASSSVAGVMETQYF.

In the case of this clone: Sequence at one end of the junction differs from germline and may be a read error. V and J are TRBV19 and TRBJ2-1, with D hard to call. This CDR3 has 13 amino acids. CDR1 and CDR2 from the germline V gene are LNHDA and SQIVND (reference sequence). The chain's CDR3 is CTSSITSQNEQFF. Written as DNA, the CDR3 is TGTACCAGTAGTATAACGTCCCAAAATGAGCAGTTCTTC.

This clone was seen more than once but under ten times. This chain uses TRBV10-1 with TRBJ1-1; no clear D gene. This CDR3 has 14 amino acids. V lost 4 bases and J lost 2, with 11 bases in between. Germline values: CDR1 WNHNN, CDR2 SYGVQD (reference sequence). The CDR3 coding sequence is TGCGCCAGCAGTGCCGGGCAGTCAAACACTGAAGCTTTCTTT. Protein product: CASSAGQSNTEAFF.

This clone has more than one count but fewer than ten. V is TRBV5-5 and J is TRBJ1-2; perhaps TRBD1 as D (6 bases). Trimming removed 0 bases from V and 4 bases from J, with 13 bases in between. The CDR3 is 15 residues long. Per the germline V gene, CDR1 is SGHKS and CDR2 is YYEKEE (reference sequence). The CDR3 region is CASSLEVGTPYGYTF. Here the CDR3 DNA reads TGTGCCAGCAGCTTGGAGGTGGGGACACCCTATGGCTACACCTTC.

The genes are TRBV2 and TRBJ2-7; D gene unclear. This CDR3 is built from 14 residues. From germline, CDR1 is SNHLY and CDR2 FYNNEI. The V gene lost 2 bases and the J gene lost 3 bases, with 11 bases spanning the gap. The CDR3 nucleotides read TGTGCCAGCAGTGAAAATCCGGCTTACTACGAGCAGTACTTC. Translated: CASSENPAYYEQYF.

This clone was recorded a few times. The chain couples TRBV19 to TRBJ1-2; D not certain. The CDR3 has 14 amino acids. Germline V gene lookup returns CDR1 LNHDA and CDR2 SQIVND (reference sequence). V dropped 5 bases and J dropped 8 bases, with 18 bases sitting between them. Here the CDR3 DNA reads TGTGCCAGTAGTTCTCGGACGGACTTCTGGGGCTACACCTTC. The encoded protein is CASSSRTDFWGYTF.

The chain couples TRBV6-4 to TRBJ2-3, with TRBD2 matching over 11 bases. J lost 1 base, V lost 4 bases, and 1 base had no gene match. Looked up from germline, CDR1 is MRHNA and CDR2 is SNTAGT. The length of the CDR3 is 15 residues. As DNA, the CDR3 is TGTGCCAGCAGTGCACTAGCGGGAGGCACAGATACGCAGTATTTT. Amino acids: CASSALAGGTDTQYF.

The chain joins TRBV15 to TRBJ1-1; D call uncertain. CDR3 length: 13 amino acids. Per the germline V gene, CDR1 is LNHNV and CDR2 is YYDKDF (reference sequence). V shed 0 bases and J shed 5 bases, with 7 bases lying between them. CDR3: CATSRDPATEAFF. The CDR3, as DNA: TGTGCCACCAGCAGAGATCCGGCAACTGAAGCTTTCTTT.

This clone was counted many times. The rearrangement links TRBV4-1 to TRBJ1-5; D ambiguous. The CDR3 covers 15 residues. Germline assignment: CDR1 MGHRA and CDR2 YSYEKL. V was clipped by 1 base and J by 7 bases, with 14 bases between them. CDR3 in amino acids: CASSQAQGPEQPQHF. Here the CDR3 DNA reads TGCGCCAGCAGCCAAGCGCAAGGACCGGAGCAGCCCCAGCATTTT.

The chain is built from TRBV3-1 (or the pseudogene TRBV3-2) and TRBJ1-2; 7 nucleotides align to TRBD1. This CDR3 spans 14 amino acids. V dropped 0 bases and J dropped 8; count of bases not matched to a gene: 6. Germline assignment: CDR1 LGHDT and CDR2 YNNKEL (reference sequence). DNA of the CDR3: TGTGCCAGCAGCCAAGATCCGGACAGGCACGGCTACACCTTC. This sequence encodes CASSQDPDRHGYTF.

The chain employs TRBV5-1 and TRBJ2-3; D ambiguous. Germline CDR1 and CDR2: SGHRS and YFSETQ. V lost 2 bases, J lost 0 bases, and 7 bases lay in between. CDR3 length: 14 amino acids. The DNA for the CDR3 is TGCGCCAGCAGCTTCCGAGACAGCACAGATACGCAGTATTTT. The encoded protein is CASSFRDSTDTQYF.

The chain uses TRBV7-9 and TRBJ1-5; TRBD1 is a possible D gene (5 bases). Germline CDR1 reads SEHNR; CDR2 reads FQNEAQ (reference sequence). Deletions cut 1 base from V and 4 bases from J, with 14 bases between. There are 16 residues in the CDR3. DNA for the CDR3: TGTGCCAGCAGCTTAGTAGGGGCGGTGGATAATCAGCCCCAGCATTTT. It yields the protein CASSLVGAVDNQPQHF.

The rearrangement links TRBV5-5 to TRBJ2-7, with D uncertain. The CDR3 loop spans 13 amino acids. V was trimmed by 0 bases and J by 5 bases, leaving 9 bases between them. Germline V CDR1 and CDR2: SGHKS, YYEKEE (reference sequence). DNA for the CDR3: TGTGCCAGCAGCTTGGCCCGGGCAGACGAGCAGTACTTC. Residues: CASSLARADEQYF.

This chain joins TRBV10-2 and TRBJ1-5; D is undetermined. Trimming pared 4 bases from V and 6 bases from J, leaving 10 bases between. The CDR3 consists of 13 residues. CDR1 is WSHSY and CDR2 is SAAADI in the germline V gene. CDR3: CASSVSVAQPQHF. The CDR3 nucleotides are TGCGCCAGCAGTGTTTCAGTTGCTCAGCCCCAGCATTTT.

The V call is TRBV5-1, the J call TRBJ1-4; tentative D call: TRBD1 (5 bases). Trimming took 0 bases from V and 6 from J, leaving 9 bases between them. The CDR3 spans 14 residues. Germline V lookup: CDR1 SGHRS, CDR2 YFSETQ. The CDR3 DNA sequence: TGCGCCAGCAGCTTGGCCCCGGGACATGAAAAACTGTTTTTT. Its protein is CASSLAPGHEKLFF.

The chain combines TRBV28 with TRBJ1-2; D perhaps matches TRBD1 (5 bases). Per germline, CDR1 MDHEN and CDR2 SYDVKM. V lost 9 bases to trimming and J lost 1 base, with 21 bases between them. This CDR3 comprises 16 residues. The CDR3 spells CASARGAAPDNYGYTF. The DNA of the CDR3 is TGTGCCAGTGCACGCGGGGCAGCACCGGATAACTATGGCTACACCTTC.

This clone was counted once. This chain uses TRBV11-2 with TRBJ2-7; a weak D match, TRBD2 (6 bases). The ends were cut back, 4 bases at V and 6 bases at J, with 16 bases in the middle. Germline CDR1 is SGHAT and CDR2 is FQNNGV. The CDR3 is made up of 14 amino acids. CDR3 residues: CASSSTSPPREQYF. The CDR3 DNA is TGTGCCAGCAGCTCTACTAGCCCCCCGCGCGAGCAGTACTTC.

This chain connects TRBV30 to TRBJ2-4, with 14 bases that match TRBD2. Trimming removed 6 bases from V and 4 bases from J; junction bases left unmatched: 5. Germline V lookup: CDR1 GTSNPN, CDR2 SVGIG (reference sequence). The CDR3 consists of 15 residues. The CDR3 sequence is CACLRLAGGKNIQYF. Here the CDR3 DNA reads TGTGCCTGCCTAAGACTAGCGGGAGGGAAAAACATTCAGTACTTC.

CDR3 region: CATLDRLMNTEAFF. The CDR3 region has the DNA TGTGCCACCCTGGACAGACTAATGAACACTGAAGCTTTCTTT. The chain combines TRBV24-1 with TRBJ1-1; TRBD1 is a possible D gene (6 bases). V lost 9 bases to trimming and J lost 0 bases, with 13 bases between them. The CDR3 is 14 residues long. Germline CDR1 and CDR2: KGHDR and SFDVKD.